This T cell receptor (beta chain) was sequenced for a study of early T cells in non-severe SARS-CoV-2 infection. Study-level information: Sequencing was performed on bulk RNA from unsorted whole blood, leaving chains unpaired. Study-level points and caveats: Anti-spike CD8 specificities were favored by VDJdb matching, whose results missed private and CD4 specificities.

Regarding this clonotype: Antigen: not known.

TCRdb passed the 5' RACE reads through MiXCR, listing each CDR3 protein once. Of 50,000 to 60,000 distinct CDR3 sequences listed, approximately 6.2% are singletons. Germline loops: CDR1 SGHTA, CDR2 FQGNSA. Trimming pared 5 bases from V and 6 bases from J, leaving 11 bases between. CDR3 size: 13 residues. The sequence derives from an adult who was a healthcare worker with PCR-confirmed SARS-CoV-2 infection or an uninfected control (not recorded which). The sequenced sample consisted of whole blood. The chain combines TRBV7-2 with TRBJ1-5; TRBD1 is a possible D gene (5 bases). The CDR3 region is CASSQTRVQPQHF. The CDR3 bases are TGTGCCAGCAGCCAGACCAGGGTTCAGCCCCAGCATTTT.